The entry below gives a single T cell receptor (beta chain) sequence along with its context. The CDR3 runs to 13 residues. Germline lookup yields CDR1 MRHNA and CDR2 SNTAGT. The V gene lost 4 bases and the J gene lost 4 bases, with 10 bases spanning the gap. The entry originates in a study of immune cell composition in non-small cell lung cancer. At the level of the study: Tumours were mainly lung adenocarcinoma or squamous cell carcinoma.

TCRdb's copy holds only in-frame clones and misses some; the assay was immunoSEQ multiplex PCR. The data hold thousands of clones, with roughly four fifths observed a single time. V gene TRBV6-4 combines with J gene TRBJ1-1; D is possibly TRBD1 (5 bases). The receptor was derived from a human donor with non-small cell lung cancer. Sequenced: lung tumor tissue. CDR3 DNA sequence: TGTGCCAGCAGTGTAGGGGAGGCCACTGAAGCTTTCTTT. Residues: CASSVGEATEAFF.